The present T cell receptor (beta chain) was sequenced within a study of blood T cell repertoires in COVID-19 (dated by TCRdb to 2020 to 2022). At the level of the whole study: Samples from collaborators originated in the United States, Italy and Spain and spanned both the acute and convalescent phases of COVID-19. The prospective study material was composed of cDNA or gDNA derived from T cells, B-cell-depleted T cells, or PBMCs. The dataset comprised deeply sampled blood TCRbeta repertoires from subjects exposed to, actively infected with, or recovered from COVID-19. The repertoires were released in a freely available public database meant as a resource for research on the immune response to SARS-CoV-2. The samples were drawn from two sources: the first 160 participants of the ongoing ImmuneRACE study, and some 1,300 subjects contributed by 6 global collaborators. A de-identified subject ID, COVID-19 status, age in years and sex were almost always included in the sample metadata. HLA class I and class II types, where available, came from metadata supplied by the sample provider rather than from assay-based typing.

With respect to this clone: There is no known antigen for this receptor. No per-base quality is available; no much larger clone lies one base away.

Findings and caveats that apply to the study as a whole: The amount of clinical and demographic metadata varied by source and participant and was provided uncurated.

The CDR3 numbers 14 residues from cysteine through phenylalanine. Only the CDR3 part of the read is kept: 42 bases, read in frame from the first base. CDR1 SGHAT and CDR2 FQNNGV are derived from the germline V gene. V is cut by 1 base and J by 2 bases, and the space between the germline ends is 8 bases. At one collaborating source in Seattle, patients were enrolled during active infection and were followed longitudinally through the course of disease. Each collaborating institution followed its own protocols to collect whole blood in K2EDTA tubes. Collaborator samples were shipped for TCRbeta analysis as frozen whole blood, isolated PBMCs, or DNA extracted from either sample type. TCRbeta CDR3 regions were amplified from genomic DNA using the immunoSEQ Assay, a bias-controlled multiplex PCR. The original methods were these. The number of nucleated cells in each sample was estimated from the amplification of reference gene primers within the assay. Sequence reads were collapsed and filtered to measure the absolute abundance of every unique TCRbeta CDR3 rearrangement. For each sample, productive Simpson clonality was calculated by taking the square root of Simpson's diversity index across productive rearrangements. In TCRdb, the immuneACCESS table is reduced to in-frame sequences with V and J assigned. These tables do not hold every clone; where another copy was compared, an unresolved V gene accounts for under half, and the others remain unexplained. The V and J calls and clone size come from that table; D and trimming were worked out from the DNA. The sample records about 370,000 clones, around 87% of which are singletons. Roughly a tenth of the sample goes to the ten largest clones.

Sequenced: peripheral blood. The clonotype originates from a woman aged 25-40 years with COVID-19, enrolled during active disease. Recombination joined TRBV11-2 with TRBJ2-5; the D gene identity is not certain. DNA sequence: TGTGCCAGCAGCTTAGTGCCGGGTCAAGAGACCCAGTACTTC. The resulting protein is CASSLVPGQETQYF. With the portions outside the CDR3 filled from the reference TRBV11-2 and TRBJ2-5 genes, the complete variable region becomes EAGVAQSPRYKIIEKRQSVAFWCNPISGHATLYWYQQILGQGPKLLIQFQNNGVVDDSQLPKDRFSAERLKGVDSTLKIQPAKLEDSAVYLCASSLVPGQETQYFGPGTRLLVL.